This T cell receptor (beta chain) appears in the sequencing data of a study of T cell responses to AZD1222 COVID-19 vaccine. General study points: Vaccine-related CD4 TCRs covered spike, predominating at 160-218 and 743-854.

With 5 bases removed from V and 5 bases from J, the gap between germline ends came to 15 bases. This CDR3 region has 15 residues. From germline, CDR1 is MDHEN and CDR2 SYDVKM. Clones were read by immunoSEQ multiplex PCR, and TCRdb kept only the in-frame ones, dropping some. Found here are 77,000 or so clones, 91% of them singletons; the top ten hold approximately 30%. Note on this clone: Antigen: not known.

The specimen comprised peripheral blood, sampled 28 days after the second AZD1222 dose. V and J are TRBV28 and TRBJ1-4; D is unclear. This receptor was identified in an adult who received the AZD1222 COVID-19 vaccine. The CDR3 bases are TGTGCCAGCAGTCCCCCGGGAGGGAAGAATGAAAAACTGTTTTTT. It encodes CASSPPGGKNEKLFF.